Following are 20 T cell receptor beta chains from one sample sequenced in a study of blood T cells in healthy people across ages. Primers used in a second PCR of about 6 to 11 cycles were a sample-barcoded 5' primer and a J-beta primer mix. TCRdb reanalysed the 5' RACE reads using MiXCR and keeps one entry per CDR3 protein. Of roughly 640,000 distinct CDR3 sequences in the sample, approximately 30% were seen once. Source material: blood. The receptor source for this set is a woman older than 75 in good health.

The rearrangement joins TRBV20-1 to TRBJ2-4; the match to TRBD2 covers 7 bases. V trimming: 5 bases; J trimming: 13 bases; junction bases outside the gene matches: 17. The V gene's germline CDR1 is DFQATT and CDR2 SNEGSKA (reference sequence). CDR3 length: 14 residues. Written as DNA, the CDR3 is TGCAGTGCTGGGAGGCGGGGGAGGGTTAATGAGCAGTACTTC. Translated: CSAGRRGRVNEQYF.

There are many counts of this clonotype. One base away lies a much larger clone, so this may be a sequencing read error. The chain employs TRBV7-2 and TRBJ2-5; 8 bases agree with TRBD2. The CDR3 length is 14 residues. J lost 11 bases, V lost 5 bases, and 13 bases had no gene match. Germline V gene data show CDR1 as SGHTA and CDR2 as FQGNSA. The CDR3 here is CASSRGGMANEQYF. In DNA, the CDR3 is TGTGCCAGCAGCCGGGGGGGGATGGCCAATGAGCAGTACTTC.

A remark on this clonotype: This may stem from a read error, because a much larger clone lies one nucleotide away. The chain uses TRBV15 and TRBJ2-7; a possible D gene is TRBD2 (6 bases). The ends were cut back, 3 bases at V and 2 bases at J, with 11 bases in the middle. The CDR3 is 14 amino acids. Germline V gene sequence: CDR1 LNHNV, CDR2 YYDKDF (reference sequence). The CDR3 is CATSRGDFAYEQYF. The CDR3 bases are TGTGCCACCAGCAGGGGGGACTTTGCCTACGAGCAGTACTTC.

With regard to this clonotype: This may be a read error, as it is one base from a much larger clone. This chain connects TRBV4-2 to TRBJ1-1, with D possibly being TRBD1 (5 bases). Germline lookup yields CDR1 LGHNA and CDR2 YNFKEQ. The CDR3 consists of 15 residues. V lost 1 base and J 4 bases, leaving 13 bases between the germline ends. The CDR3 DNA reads TGTGCCAGCAGCCAAGGTCTGTCAGGGAGCACTGAAGCTTTCTTT. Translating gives CASSQGLSGSTEAFF.

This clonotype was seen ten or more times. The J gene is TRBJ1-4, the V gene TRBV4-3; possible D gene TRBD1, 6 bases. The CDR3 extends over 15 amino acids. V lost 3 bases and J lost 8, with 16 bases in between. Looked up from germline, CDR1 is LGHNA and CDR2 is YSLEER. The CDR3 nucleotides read TGCGCCAGCAGCCACCCAGGCACAGGGATGGAAAAACTGTTTTTT. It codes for CASSHPGTGMEKLFF.

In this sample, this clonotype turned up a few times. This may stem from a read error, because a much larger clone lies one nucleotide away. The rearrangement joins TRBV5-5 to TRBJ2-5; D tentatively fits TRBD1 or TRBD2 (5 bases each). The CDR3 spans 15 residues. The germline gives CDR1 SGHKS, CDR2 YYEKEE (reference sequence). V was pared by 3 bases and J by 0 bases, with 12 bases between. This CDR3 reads CASSWDGGYQETQYF. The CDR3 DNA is TGTGCCAGCAGCTGGGACGGCGGGTACCAAGAGACCCAGTACTTC.

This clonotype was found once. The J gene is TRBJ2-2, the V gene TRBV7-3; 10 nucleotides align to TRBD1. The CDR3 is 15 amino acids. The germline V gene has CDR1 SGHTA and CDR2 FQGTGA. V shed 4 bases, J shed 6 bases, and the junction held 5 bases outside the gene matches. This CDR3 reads CASSSGTGVAGELFF. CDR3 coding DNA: TGTGCCAGCAGCTCAGGGACAGGGGTGGCCGGGGAGCTGTTTTTT.

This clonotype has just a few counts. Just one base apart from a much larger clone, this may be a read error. The CDR3 DNA follows: TGTGCCAGCAGATCGGGGGCGACGTACCAAGAGGCCCAGTACTTC. It encodes CASRSGATYQEAQYF. The genes are TRBV27 and TRBJ2-5; possibly TRBD1 or TRBD2 for D (6 bases each). This CDR3 comprises 15 residues. Germline V gene data show CDR1 as MNHEY and CDR2 as SMNVEV (reference sequence).

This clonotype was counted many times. CDR3 in amino acids: CSVGGGGRAEAFF. The CDR3 nucleotides are TGCAGCGTTGGTGGGGGGGGTCGAGCTGAAGCTTTCTTT. This rearrangement joins TRBV29-1 to TRBJ1-1, with D perhaps matching TRBD1 (5 bases). Germline V lookup: CDR1 SQVTM, CDR2 ANQGSEA. Trimming removed 4 bases at V and 6 bases at J, with 15 bases between. The CDR3 contains 13 residues.

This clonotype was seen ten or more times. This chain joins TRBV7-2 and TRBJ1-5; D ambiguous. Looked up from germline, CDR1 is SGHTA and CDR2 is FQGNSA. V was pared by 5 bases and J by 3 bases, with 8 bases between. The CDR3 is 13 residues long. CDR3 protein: CASSERTNQPQHF. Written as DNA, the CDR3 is TGTGCCAGCAGCGAACGGACCAATCAGCCCCAGCATTTT.

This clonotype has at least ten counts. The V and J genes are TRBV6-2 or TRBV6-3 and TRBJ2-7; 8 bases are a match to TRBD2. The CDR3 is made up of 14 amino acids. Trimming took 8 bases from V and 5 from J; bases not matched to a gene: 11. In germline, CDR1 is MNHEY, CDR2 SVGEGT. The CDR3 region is CASLSGGRIHEQYF. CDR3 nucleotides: TGTGCCAGCCTAAGCGGGGGAAGGATACACGAGCAGTACTTC.

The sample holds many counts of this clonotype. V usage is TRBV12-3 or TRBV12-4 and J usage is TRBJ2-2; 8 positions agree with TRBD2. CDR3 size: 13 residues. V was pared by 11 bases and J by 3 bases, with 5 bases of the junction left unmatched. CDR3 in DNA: TGTGCCGCTACTAGCGGATACACCGGGGAGCTGTTTTTT. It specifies CAATSGYTGELFF.

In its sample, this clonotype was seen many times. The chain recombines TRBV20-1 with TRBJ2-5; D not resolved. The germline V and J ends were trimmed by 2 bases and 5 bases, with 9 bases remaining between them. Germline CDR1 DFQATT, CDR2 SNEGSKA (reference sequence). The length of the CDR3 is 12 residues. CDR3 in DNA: TGCAGTGCTAGACCCCTAGGGGAGACCCAGTACTTC. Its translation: CSARPLGETQYF.

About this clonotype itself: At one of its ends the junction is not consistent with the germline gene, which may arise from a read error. CDR3 protein: CASSFRLAGAVLNTRELFF. CDR3 in DNA: TGCGCCAGCAGCTTTCGACTAGCGGGGGCCGTATTGAACACCAGGGAGCTGTTTTTT. The rearrangement uses TRBV5-1 and TRBJ2-2; 12 nucleotides align to TRBD2. The CDR3 sequence is 19 residues long. CDR1 is SGHRS and CDR2 is YFSETQ in the germline V gene.

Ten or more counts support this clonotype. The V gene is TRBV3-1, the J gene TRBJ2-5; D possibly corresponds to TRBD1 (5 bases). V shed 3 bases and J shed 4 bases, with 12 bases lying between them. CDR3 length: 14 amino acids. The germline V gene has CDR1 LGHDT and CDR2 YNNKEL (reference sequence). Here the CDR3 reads CASSQAGLGETQYF. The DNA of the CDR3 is TGTGCCAGCAGCCAGGCAGGGTTGGGAGAGACCCAGTACTTC.

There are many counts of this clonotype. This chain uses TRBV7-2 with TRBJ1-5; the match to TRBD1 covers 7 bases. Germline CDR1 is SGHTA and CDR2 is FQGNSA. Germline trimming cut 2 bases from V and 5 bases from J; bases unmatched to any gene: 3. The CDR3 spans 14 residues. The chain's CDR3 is CASSLQGGYQPQHF. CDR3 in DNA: TGTGCCAGCAGCTTACAGGGGGGGTATCAGCCCCAGCATTTT.

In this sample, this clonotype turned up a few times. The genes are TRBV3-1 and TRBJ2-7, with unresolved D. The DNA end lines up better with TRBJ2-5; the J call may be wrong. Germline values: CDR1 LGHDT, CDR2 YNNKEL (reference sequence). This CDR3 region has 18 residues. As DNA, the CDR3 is TGTGCCAGCAGCCAAGGGGCCAGCGTGGGTGGGTGGTTGGAGACCCAGTACTTC. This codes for CASSQGASVGGWLETQYF.

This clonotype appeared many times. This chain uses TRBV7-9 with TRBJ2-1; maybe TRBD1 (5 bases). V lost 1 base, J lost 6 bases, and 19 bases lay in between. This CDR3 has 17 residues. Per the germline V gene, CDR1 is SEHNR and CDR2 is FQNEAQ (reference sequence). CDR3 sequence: CASSLDWGRVNPNEQFF. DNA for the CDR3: TGTGCCAGCAGCTTAGATTGGGGCAGGGTGAACCCCAATGAGCAGTTCTTC.

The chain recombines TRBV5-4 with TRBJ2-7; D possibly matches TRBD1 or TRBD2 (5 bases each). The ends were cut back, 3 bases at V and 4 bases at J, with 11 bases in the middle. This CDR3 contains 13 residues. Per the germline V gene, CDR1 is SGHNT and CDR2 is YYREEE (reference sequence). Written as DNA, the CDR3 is TGTGCCAGCAGCTCCGACAGCGGATACGAGCAGTACTTC. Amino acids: CASSSDSGYEQYF.

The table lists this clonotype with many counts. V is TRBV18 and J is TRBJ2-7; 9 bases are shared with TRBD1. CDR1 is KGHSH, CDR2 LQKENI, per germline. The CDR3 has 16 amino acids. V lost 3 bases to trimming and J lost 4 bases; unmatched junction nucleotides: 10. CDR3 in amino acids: CASSPPGQGVRYEQYF. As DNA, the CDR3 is TGTGCCAGCTCACCTCCGGGACAGGGTGTTAGGTACGAGCAGTACTTC.